The rows below give T cell receptor beta chains drawn from one sample of a study of CD8+ T cells in alopecia areata. TCRdb keeps only in-frame clones here, not all; method: immunoSEQ multiplex PCR. The sample consists of 95,000 to 110,000 clones, around 60% of them appearing once. Specimen: CD4+ T cells sorted from blood. The receptors come from a human donor in good health. Each CDR3 is given with its conserved first and last residue. Fields, in order: D gene, J gene, V gene, clone size, CDR3 protein, CDR3 DNA. A D gene is named only where the DNA matches it firmly. The listing skips clone size in some rows; elsewhere it reads once, few, many or a size class.

d_gene: -; j_gene: TRBJ1-2; v_gene: TRBV29-1; abundance: few; CDR3aa: CSVAPRQRENYGYTF; CDR3nt: TGCAGCGTCGCACCCCGACAGAGGGAGAACTATGGCTACACCTTC
d_gene: TRBD1; j_gene: TRBJ2-3; v_gene: TRBV2; abundance: -; CDR3aa: CASSEAKGGATDTQYF; CDR3nt: TGTGCCAGCAGTGAAGCAAAAGGGGGCGCAACAGATACGCAGTATTTT
d_gene: -; j_gene: TRBJ1-2; v_gene: TRBV18; abundance: -; CDR3aa: CASSPLLYGYTF; CDR3nt: TGTGCCAGCTCACCACTTCTCTATGGCTACACCTTC
d_gene: -; j_gene: TRBJ2-1; v_gene: TRBV7-2; abundance: -; CDR3aa: CASSLFSGREQFF; CDR3nt: TGTGCCAGCAGCTTATTTAGTGGGCGTGAGCAGTTCTTC
d_gene: -; j_gene: TRBJ2-7; v_gene: TRBV29-1; abundance: -; CDR3aa: CSVEINVEGGEQYF; CDR3nt: TGCAGCGTTGAAATTAACGTGGAAGGGGGCGAGCAGTACTTC
d_gene: -; j_gene: TRBJ1-1; v_gene: TRBV5-1; abundance: -; CDR3aa: CASSPQVNTEAFF; CDR3nt: TGCGCCAGCAGCCCCCAGGTGAACACTGAAGCTTTCTTT
d_gene: -; j_gene: TRBJ1-1; v_gene: TRBV4-1; abundance: -; CDR3aa: CASSQVVGGTEAFF; CDR3nt: TGCGCCAGCAGCCAAGTTGTAGGGGGCACTGAAGCTTTCTTT
d_gene: -; j_gene: TRBJ1-1; v_gene: TRBV29-1; abundance: -; CDR3aa: CSVGPVLRLNTEAFF; CDR3nt: TGCAGCGTTGGACCGGTACTTAGACTGAACACTGAAGCTTTCTTT
d_gene: -; j_gene: TRBJ1-2; v_gene: TRBV5-1; abundance: -; CDR3aa: CASSFGETYGYTF; CDR3nt: TGCGCCAGCAGCTTTGGGGAGACCTATGGCTACACCTTC
d_gene: -; j_gene: TRBJ2-2; v_gene: TRBV7-3; abundance: few; CDR3aa: CASGGRTGELFF; CDR3nt: TGTGCCAGCGGTGGTAGGACCGGGGAGCTGTTTTTT
d_gene: -; j_gene: TRBJ2-2; v_gene: TRBV13; abundance: -; CDR3aa: CASSPGGGSITGELFF; CDR3nt: TGTGCCAGCAGCCCAGGCGGGGGCAGTATCACCGGGGAGCTGTTTTTT
d_gene: -; j_gene: TRBJ2-5; v_gene: TRBV29-1; abundance: -; CDR3aa: CSVGGRDSSLRTQYF; CDR3nt: TGCAGCGTTGGTGGCAGGGATAGTTCGTTGAGAACCCAGTACTTC
d_gene: -; j_gene: TRBJ2-5; v_gene: TRBV7-2; abundance: -; CDR3aa: CASSFNQGQETQYF; CDR3nt: TGTGCCAGCAGCTTCAATCAGGGCCAAGAGACCCAGTACTTC
d_gene: TRBD1; j_gene: TRBJ2-5; v_gene: TRBV4-1; abundance: -; CDR3aa: CASSQQGAGETQYF; CDR3nt: TGCGCCAGCAGCCAACAGGGGGCCGGTGAGACCCAGTACTTC
d_gene: -; j_gene: TRBJ1-1; v_gene: TRBV23-1; abundance: -; CDR3aa: CASSQEGEANTEAFF; CDR3nt: TGCGCCAGCAGTCAAGAGGGGGAGGCGAACACTGAAGCTTTCTTT
d_gene: TRBD2; j_gene: TRBJ2-7; v_gene: TRBV5-1; abundance: -; CDR3aa: CASSQTSDHYEQYF; CDR3nt: TGCGCCAGCAGCCAAACTAGCGACCACTACGAGCAGTACTTC
d_gene: -; j_gene: TRBJ2-2; v_gene: TRBV30; abundance: -; CDR3aa: CAWQQGYYGELFF; CDR3nt: TGTGCCTGGCAGCAGGGGTACTACGGGGAGCTGTTTTTT
d_gene: -; j_gene: TRBJ2-7; v_gene: TRBV4-2; abundance: -; CDR3aa: CASSHPASPYEQYF; CDR3nt: TGTGCCAGCAGCCATCCAGCCTCCCCCTACGAGCAGTACTTC
d_gene: -; j_gene: TRBJ2-7; v_gene: TRBV6-5; abundance: -; CDR3aa: CASSYSINGDYEQYF; CDR3nt: TGTGCCAGCAGTTACTCGATCAACGGCGACTACGAGCAGTACTTC
d_gene: -; j_gene: TRBJ2-7; v_gene: TRBV25-1; abundance: -; CDR3aa: CASSAVSPYEQYF; CDR3nt: TGTGCCAGCAGTGCTGTTTCTCCCTACGAGCAGTACTTC
d_gene: -; j_gene: TRBJ1-1; v_gene: TRBV29-1; abundance: once; CDR3aa: CSVQGVLNTEAFF; CDR3nt: TGCAGCGTTCAAGGGGTTTTGAACACTGAAGCTTTCTTT
d_gene: TRBD1; j_gene: TRBJ2-7; v_gene: TRBV30; abundance: once; CDR3aa: CACDATGQGYEQYF; CDR3nt: TGTGCCTGCGACGCGACGGGACAGGGCTACGAGCAGTACTTC
d_gene: -; j_gene: TRBJ1-6; v_gene: TRBV5-1; abundance: once; CDR3aa: CASSLSPGAPLHF; CDR3nt: TGCGCCAGCAGCTTAAGTCCCGGGGCACCCCTCCACTTT
d_gene: TRBD1; j_gene: TRBJ1-1; v_gene: TRBV29-1; abundance: -; CDR3aa: CSVRTGENTEAFF; CDR3nt: TGCAGCGTTCGGACAGGGGAGAACACTGAAGCTTTCTTT
d_gene: -; j_gene: TRBJ2-1; v_gene: TRBV5-1; abundance: -; CDR3aa: CASSSGLGTSINEQFF; CDR3nt: TGCGCCAGCAGCTCGGGACTGGGGACCTCTATCAATGAGCAGTTCTTC
d_gene: TRBD1; j_gene: TRBJ2-3; v_gene: TRBV4-3; abundance: -; CDR3aa: CASNRDRGPDTQYF; CDR3nt: TGCGCCAGTAACCGGGACAGGGGCCCAGATACGCAGTATTTT
d_gene: -; j_gene: TRBJ1-2; v_gene: TRBV6-5; abundance: few; CDR3aa: CASSYSVGAGSYGYTF; CDR3nt: TGTGCCAGCAGTTACTCTGTTGGGGCAGGGAGTTATGGCTACACCTTC
d_gene: TRBD1; j_gene: TRBJ1-2; v_gene: TRBV5-1; abundance: few; CDR3aa: CASSLTTGTNYGYTF; CDR3nt: TGCGCCAGCAGCCTTACGACAGGGACCAACTATGGCTACACCTTC
d_gene: TRBD1; j_gene: TRBJ1-1; v_gene: TRBV23-1; abundance: few; CDR3aa: CASSRPPGQGAPRNTEAFF; CDR3nt: TGCGCCAGCAGTCGTCCTCCGGGACAGGGGGCGCCTAGGAACACTGAAGCTTTCTTT
d_gene: -; j_gene: TRBJ1-1; v_gene: TRBV2; abundance: -; CDR3aa: CASSEEVNTEAFF; CDR3nt: TGTGCCAGCAGTGAGGAAGTGAACACTGAAGCTTTCTTT
d_gene: -; j_gene: TRBJ2-3; v_gene: TRBV7-2; abundance: -; CDR3aa: CASSLAYTDTQYF; CDR3nt: TGTGCCAGCAGCCTGGCCTACACAGATACGCAGTATTTT
d_gene: TRBD1; j_gene: TRBJ2-7; v_gene: TRBV5-1; abundance: few; CDR3aa: CASSIMDRYYEQYF; CDR3nt: TGCGCCAGCAGCATAATGGACAGGTACTACGAGCAGTACTTC